These 22 T cell receptor beta chains came from one sample sequenced in a study of shared clonotypes between healthy human individuals. Data came from immunoSEQ multiplex PCR; TCRdb stores just in-frame clones and leaves some out. The data contain roughly 770,000 clones, 96% of them singletons. Positively selected for CCR7, the CD45RO-negative cells used as naive CD8 cells excluded terminally differentiated effector memory CD45RA+ cells. The sample taken for sequencing was naive CD8+ T cells sorted from blood. The receptors here all came from a man aged 25-45 years in good health.

The V call is TRBV4-3, the J call TRBJ1-2; D is unresolved. This CDR3 comprises 12 residues. The V gene's germline CDR1 is LGHNA and CDR2 YSLEER. Trimming stripped 0 bases from V and 13 bases from J, with 12 bases between. The CDR3 nucleotides read TGCGCCAGCAGCCAAGATTCCGATCAACCCACCTTC. Translated: CASSQDSDQPTF.

The rearrangement links TRBV27 to TRBJ1-1; D unresolved. The length of the CDR3 is 14 residues. Germline loops: CDR1 MNHEY, CDR2 SMNVEV (reference sequence). V shed 7 bases and J shed 6 bases, with 18 bases lying between them. Here the CDR3 DNA reads TGTGCCAGCAACCCCGGGCCGCTAAGCGCTGAAGCTTTCTTT. It codes for CASNPGPLSAEAFF.

The chain is built from TRBV7-9 and TRBJ1-2; the D gene is possibly TRBD1 (6 bases). Between the trimmed V and J ends, which lost 3 bases and 0 bases, there was a span of 17 bases. The length of the CDR3 is 17 residues. Looked up from germline, CDR1 is SEHNR and CDR2 is FQNEAQ (reference sequence). The CDR3 DNA follows: TGTGCCAGCAGCTTTAAGGGGGGCACACCAACTAACTATGGCTACACCTTC. It codes for CASSFKGGTPTNYGYTF.

The chain carries TRBV7-9 and TRBJ2-3; TRBD1 agrees at 8 bases. CDR3 size: 14 residues. The trim removed 5 bases at V and 4 bases at J, leaving 5 bases unmatched. In germline, CDR1 is SEHNR, CDR2 FQNEAQ (reference sequence). The CDR3 DNA sequence: TGTGCCAGCAGCCTCGGACAGGGCGCAGATACGCAGTATTTT. It codes for CASSLGQGADTQYF. Full variable domain (outside the CDR3, taken from reference TRBV7-9 and TRBJ2-3): DTGVSQNPRHKITKRGQNVTFRCDPISEHNRLYWYRQTLGQGPEFLTYFQNEAQLEKSRLLSDRFSAERPKGSFSTLEIQRTEQGDSAMYLCASSLGQGADTQYFGPGTRLTVL.

In its sample, this clone was seen once. The V gene is TRBV6-6, the J gene TRBJ1-2; possible D gene TRBD1, 6 bases. The CDR3 contains 15 residues. The germline V gene encodes CDR1 MNHNY and CDR2 SVGAGI (reference sequence). The ends were cut back, 0 bases at V and 8 bases at J, with 16 bases in the middle. The CDR3 DNA is TGTGCCAGCAGTTACTCGGTGGCAGGGGCTTACGGCTACACCTTC. This codes for CASSYSVAGAYGYTF.

The rearrangement links TRBV11-2 to TRBJ1-1, with unresolved D. V dropped 4 bases and J dropped 4 bases, with 16 bases sitting between them. CDR1 and CDR2 from the germline V gene are SGHAT and FQNNGV. CDR3 length equals 15 residues. CDR3 loop: CASSSSKVLSTEAFF. CDR3 nucleotides: TGTGCCAGCAGCTCCTCAAAGGTGCTTAGCACTGAAGCTTTCTTT.

This clone was seen a few times. This chain joins TRBV9 and TRBJ2-3; D is perhaps TRBD2 (6 bases). The V end lost 3 bases, the J end lost 4 bases, and 9 bases lay between the germline ends. This CDR3 contains 13 residues. CDR1 and CDR2 (germline): SGDLS, YYNGEE. The CDR3 loop is CASSGGGSDTQYF. In DNA form, the CDR3 reads TGTGCCAGCAGCGGGGGAGGTTCAGATACGCAGTATTTT.

This clone was picked up a small number of times. The sample holds other DNA sequences that translate to the same CDR3. The rearrangement links TRBV11-2 to TRBJ2-7; 7 bases fit TRBD1. The CDR3 is made up of 14 amino acids. J gave up 0 bases and V 3 bases, and 2 bases lay outside the gene matches. CDR1 SGHAT and CDR2 FQNNGV come from the germline V gene. The CDR3 bases are TGTGCCAGCAGCTTCGGGACAGCCTCCTACGAGCAGTACTTC. This translates into CASSFGTASYEQYF.

J is TRBJ2-7 and V is TRBV4-2; 8 bases align to TRBD2. The J segment lost 3 bases and the V segment lost 0 bases, leaving 1 base of the junction unmatched. The CDR3 totals 14 residues. CDR1 and CDR2 (germline): LGHNA, YNFKEQ. CDR3 residues: CASSQDTSGYEQYF. Here the CDR3 DNA reads TGTGCCAGCAGCCAAGATACTAGCGGCTACGAGCAGTACTTC.

V usage is TRBV27 and J usage is TRBJ2-7; TRBD2 agrees at 9 bases. The ends lost 2 bases at V and 1 base at J; junction bases unmatched: 3. CDR3 length: 15 residues. Germline loops: CDR1 MNHEY, CDR2 SMNVEV (reference sequence). As DNA, the CDR3 is TGTGCCAGCAGTTTAGAGACTAGCGGTTCCTACGAGCAGTACTTC. Protein sequence: CASSLETSGSYEQYF.

V gene TRBV5-1 combines with J gene TRBJ2-7; 9 positions match TRBD2. The CDR3 is made up of 16 amino acids. The germline V gene has CDR1 SGHRS and CDR2 YFSETQ. Trimming at V came to 2 bases and at J to 6 bases, leaving 12 bases not matched to a gene. CDR3 loop: CASSLPTSGSFGEQYF. CDR3 nucleotide sequence: TGCGCCAGCAGCTTACCCACTAGCGGGTCTTTCGGCGAGCAGTACTTC. Together with reference TRBV5-1 and TRBJ2-7, the CDR3 gives the full variable domain: KAGVTQTPRYLIKTRGQQVTLSCSPISGHRSVSWYQQTPGQGLQFLFEYFSETQRNKGNFPGRFSGRQFSNSRSEMNVSTLELGDSALYLCASSLPTSGSFGEQYFGPGTRLTVT.

CDR3 bases: TGTGCCAGCAGTCCTAGAGGACAGGGGGGAAGCTACACCTTC. Its translation is CASSPRGQGGSYTF. The chain joins TRBV27 to TRBJ1-2; 10 nucleotides agree with TRBD1. V was pared by 5 bases and J by 9 bases, with 9 bases of the junction left unmatched. The CDR3 has 14 amino acids. Germline V gene sequence: CDR1 MNHEY, CDR2 SMNVEV (reference sequence).

This sequence joins TRBV9 and TRBJ2-7, with TRBD1 matching 7 bases. The J segment lost 3 bases and the V segment lost 0 bases, leaving 6 bases of the junction unmatched. This CDR3 contains 15 residues. Germline assignment: CDR1 SGDLS and CDR2 YYNGEE. The CDR3 nucleotides are TGTGCCAGCAGCGTAGAGGGACAGTCTTACTACGAGCAGTACTTC. As protein: CASSVEGQSYYEQYF.

V is TRBV15 and J is TRBJ2-7, with 7 bases fitting TRBD1. CDR1 LNHNV and CDR2 YYDKDF come from the germline V gene (reference sequence). The junction had 7 bases not matched to a gene; V was cut back by 0 bases and J by 2 bases. This CDR3 is built from 16 residues. As DNA, the CDR3 is TGTGCCACCAGCAGAGACCGGACAGGAGTAACCTACGAGCAGTACTTC. Its translation: CATSRDRTGVTYEQYF.

The V call is TRBV27, the J call TRBJ2-3, with D maybe TRBD1 (5 bases). Trimming pared 4 bases from V and 4 bases from J, leaving 9 bases between. The CDR3 runs to 13 residues. The germline CDR1 and CDR2 sequences are MNHEY and SMNVEV (reference sequence). The CDR3, as DNA: TGTGCCAGCAGTTCAGGGTTTCCAGATACGCAGTATTTT. Translated: CASSSGFPDTQYF.

This clone was seen just once. The chain employs TRBV2 and TRBJ2-7, with D perhaps TRBD1 or TRBD2 (5 bases each). Per germline, CDR1 SNHLY and CDR2 FYNNEI. CDR3 size: 15 residues. The CDR3 is CGGAVSGSSSYEQYF. The DNA of the CDR3 is TGTGGAGGCGCAGTTTCAGGGAGTAGCTCCTACGAGCAGTACTTC.

V usage is TRBV4-1 and J usage is TRBJ1-1; D gene unclear. The CDR3 runs to 16 residues. Per the germline V gene, CDR1 is MGHRA and CDR2 is YSYEKL. Trimming shortened V by 6 bases and J by 3 bases, and 20 bases separated the two germline ends. The CDR3 sequence: CASRNKGGGHHTEAFF. Here the CDR3 DNA reads TGCGCCAGCAGAAATAAAGGAGGAGGGCATCACACTGAAGCTTTCTTT.

This clone turned up a few times. The gene calls are TRBV15 and TRBJ2-3; unclear D gene. The CDR3 contains 14 residues. With 0 bases removed from V and 5 bases from J, the gap between germline ends came to 9 bases. In germline, CDR1 is LNHNV, CDR2 YYDKDF (reference sequence). This CDR3 is CATSREARQDTQYF. For the CDR3, the DNA is TGTGCCACCAGCAGAGAGGCTAGACAAGATACGCAGTATTTT.

In this sample, this clone turned up once. This sequence joins TRBV29-1 and TRBJ1-2, with 8 bases that match TRBD1. The length of the CDR3 is 12 residues. Germline trimming cut 7 bases from V and 5 bases from J; bases unmatched to any gene: 6. Germline values: CDR1 SQVTM, CDR2 ANQGSEA. The CDR3 nucleotides read TGCAGCGGGGTCGGACAGGGTTATGGCTACACCTTC. Its protein product is CSGVGQGYGYTF.

This clone is a singleton in its sample. V gene TRBV2 combines with J gene TRBJ2-7, with 10 bases that match TRBD2. Germline V CDR1 and CDR2: SNHLY, FYNNEI. V gave up 4 bases and J gave up 2 bases; unmatched junction bases: 8. The CDR3 runs 16 residues. CDR3 bases: TGTGCCAGCAGTGCGCTAACTAGCGGGAACCCCTACGAGCAGTACTTC. It specifies CASSALTSGNPYEQYF.

The CDR3 coding sequence is TGTGCCAGCAGCCATGCTACTAGCTCCTACAATGAGCAGTTCTTC. Protein: CASSHATSSYNEQFF. The chain uses TRBV7-3 and TRBJ2-1; a possible D gene is TRBD2 (5 bases). The length of the CDR3 is 15 residues. Germline lookup yields CDR1 SGHTA and CDR2 FQGTGA. The V and J ends lost 5 bases and 0 bases respectively, with 11 bases between them.

This chain uses TRBV7-2 with TRBJ2-7; D remains unclear. There are 12 residues in the CDR3. V was pared by 5 bases and J by 2 bases, with 7 bases between. Per germline, CDR1 SGHTA and CDR2 FQGNSA. CDR3 nucleotides: TGTGCCAGCAGCGTTACCACCTACGAGCAGTACTTC. Protein sequence: CASSVTTYEQYF.